This T cell receptor beta chain was profiled in a study of blood T cell repertoires in COVID-19 (dated by TCRdb to about 2020). Study-wide context: Collaborator samples came from the United States, Italy and Spain and covered acute and convalescent phases of COVID-19. The prospective study material was composed of cDNA or gDNA derived from T cells, B-cell-depleted T cells, or PBMCs. Subjects who had been exposed to COVID-19, were actively infected with it, or had recovered from it provided the deeply sampled blood TCRbeta repertoires that made up the dataset. Where available, HLA class I and class II types were taken from metadata supplied by the sample provider and were not determined by assay-based typing. Nearly every sample came with metadata listing a de-identified subject ID, COVID-19 status, age in years and sex. The repertoires were released in a freely available public database intended as a resource for research on the immune response to SARS-CoV-2. The samples were drawn from two sources: the first 160 participants of the ongoing ImmuneRACE study, and some 1,300 subjects contributed by 6 global collaborators.

Enrolling through a virtual design, the prospective study's participants ranged in age from roughly 18 to 89 years and lived across 24 United States geographic areas. In the prospective study, cohorts were assigned on the basis of participant-reported clinical history obtained from a screening survey and a study questionnaire. Recovered participants in ImmuneRACE Cohort 3 were defined as having two consecutive negative NP/OP PCR tests, clearance from a healthcare professional, or resolution of symptoms. Each participant in the prospective study had whole blood, serum and a nasopharyngeal or oropharyngeal swab collected by mobile phlebotomists. Additional blood draws and questionnaires over an approximately 2-month period could optionally be provided by prospective study participants. Prospective study blood samples were shipped either frozen or at room temperature before DNA extraction. The immunoSEQ Assay, a bias-controlled multiplex PCR, was used to amplify TCRbeta CDR3 regions from genomic DNA. The authors' analysis ran thus. The number of nucleated cells in each sample was estimated by amplification of reference gene primers within the assay. To quantify the absolute abundance of each unique TCRbeta CDR3 rearrangement, sequence reads were collapsed and filtered. For each sample, productive Simpson clonality was calculated as the square root of Simpson's diversity index over productive rearrangements. Entries here come from immuneACCESS through TCRdb and include only in-frame sequences with V and J called. Some clones fail to appear in such tables; in the studies checked, an unresolved V gene covers under half of the shortfall, and the cause of the remainder is unknown. V, J and clone size are taken as reported in that table, and D and trimming were inferred from the DNA itself. The sample has roughly 250,000 clones on record, 70% to 90% of them singletons. Together, the top ten hold more than 4% of the sample.

The paper's findings and limits, for the study overall: The quantity of clinical and demographic metadata differed by source and by participant and was supplied without curation.

From the cysteine through the phenylalanine, the CDR3 covers 16 amino acids. Only the CDR3 DNA is retained, 48 bases long and in frame from the first base. After removal of 4 bases from V and 3 bases from J, the junction retains 8 bases not matched to a gene. CDR1 and CDR2 (MNHEY, SMNVEV) derive from the germline V gene (reference sequence). Notes on this clone: What this receptor recognizes is not known. Base-call qualities are not available, and no considerably larger clone is one nucleotide away.

This receptor was obtained from a young woman who had recovered from COVID-19. The sequenced sample was PBMCs or T cells enriched from blood (not recorded which). The chain uses TRBV27 and TRBJ1-3; TRBD1 lines up with 8 middle nucleotides. The CDR3 is CASSSTQGAGGNTIYF. The nucleotides are TGTGCCAGCAGTTCCACCCAGGGGGCTGGTGGAAACACCATATATTTT.